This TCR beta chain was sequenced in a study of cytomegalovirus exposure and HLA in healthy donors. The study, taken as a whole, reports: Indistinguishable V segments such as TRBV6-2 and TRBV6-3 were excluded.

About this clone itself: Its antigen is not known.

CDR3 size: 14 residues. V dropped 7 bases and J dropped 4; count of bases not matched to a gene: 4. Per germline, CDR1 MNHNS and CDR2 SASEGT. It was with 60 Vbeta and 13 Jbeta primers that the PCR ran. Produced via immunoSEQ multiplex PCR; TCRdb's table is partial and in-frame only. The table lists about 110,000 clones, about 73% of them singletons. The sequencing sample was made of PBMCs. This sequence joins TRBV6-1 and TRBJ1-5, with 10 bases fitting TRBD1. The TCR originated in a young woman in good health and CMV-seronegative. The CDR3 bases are TGTGCCAGCATTGGACAGGGGGTGAATCAGCCCCAGCATTTT. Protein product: CASIGQGVNQPQHF.